One TCR beta chain is described in this entry. The target antigen is unknown. There are 15 residues in the CDR3. The J segment lost 9 bases and the V segment lost 5 bases, leaving 14 bases of the junction unmatched. From germline, CDR1 is LNHDA and CDR2 SQIVND (reference sequence). This sample is part of a study of cytomegalovirus exposure and HLA in healthy donors. Study findings and constraints: A list of 150 or so TCR beta chains associated with cytomegalovirus was given.

The repertoire was sequenced with immunoSEQ multiplex PCR; TCRdb's copy has only in-frame clones and lacks some. The profile covers some 40,000 clones, with just under 95% appearing a single time and around 3.4% taken by the ten largest. The sequence was obtained from a man between 18 and 35 years old in good health and CMV-seronegative. Sequencing was performed on PBMCs. V usage is TRBV19 and J usage is TRBJ2-7; 9 positions agree with TRBD1. The CDR3 sequence is CASSYPGQGGNAQYF. The CDR3 DNA is TGTGCCAGTAGTTATCCGGGACAGGGTGGTAATGCGCAGTACTTC.